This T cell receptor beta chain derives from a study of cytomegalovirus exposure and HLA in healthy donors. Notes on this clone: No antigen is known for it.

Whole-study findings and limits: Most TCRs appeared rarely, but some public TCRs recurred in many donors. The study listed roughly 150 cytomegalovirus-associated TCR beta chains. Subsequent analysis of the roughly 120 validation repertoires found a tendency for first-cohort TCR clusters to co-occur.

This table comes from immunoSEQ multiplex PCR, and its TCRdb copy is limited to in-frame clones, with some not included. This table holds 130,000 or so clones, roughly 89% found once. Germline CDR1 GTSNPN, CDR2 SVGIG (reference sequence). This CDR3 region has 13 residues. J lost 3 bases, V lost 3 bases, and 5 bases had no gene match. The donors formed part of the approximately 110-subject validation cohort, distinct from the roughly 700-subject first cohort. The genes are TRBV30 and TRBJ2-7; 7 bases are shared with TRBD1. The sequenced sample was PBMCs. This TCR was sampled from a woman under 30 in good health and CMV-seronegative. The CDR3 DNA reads TGTGCCTGGAGCTTAGGGGGCAGCTACGAGCAGTACTTC. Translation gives CAWSLGGSYEQYF.